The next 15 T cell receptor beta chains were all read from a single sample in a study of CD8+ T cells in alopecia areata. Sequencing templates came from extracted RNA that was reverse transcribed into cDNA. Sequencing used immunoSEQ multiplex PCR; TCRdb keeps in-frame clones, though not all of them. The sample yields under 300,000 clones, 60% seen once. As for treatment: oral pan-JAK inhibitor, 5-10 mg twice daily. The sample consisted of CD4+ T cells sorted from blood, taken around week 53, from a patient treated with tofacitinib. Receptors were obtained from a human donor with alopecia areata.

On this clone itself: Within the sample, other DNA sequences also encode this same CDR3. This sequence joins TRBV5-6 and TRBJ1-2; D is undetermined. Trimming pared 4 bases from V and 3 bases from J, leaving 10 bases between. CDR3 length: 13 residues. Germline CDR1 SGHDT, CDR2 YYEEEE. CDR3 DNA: TGTGCCAGCAGCCCGGGCCAGGACTATGGCTACACCTTC. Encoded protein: CASSPGQDYGYTF.

CDR3 coding DNA: TGTGCCATCAGTGATAGGGGACAGGCTGACGAGCAGTACTTC. Protein sequence: CAISDRGQADEQYF. The chain has TRBV10-3 and TRBJ2-7; 8 bases match TRBD1. V dropped 3 bases and J dropped 5; count of bases not matched to a gene: 6. Germline-derived CDR1 and CDR2 are ENHRY and SYGVKD. The CDR3 has 14 residues.

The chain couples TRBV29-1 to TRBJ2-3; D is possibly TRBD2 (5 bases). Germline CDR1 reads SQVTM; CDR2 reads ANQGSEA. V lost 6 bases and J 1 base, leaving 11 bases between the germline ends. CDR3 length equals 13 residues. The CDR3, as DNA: TGCAGCGTGGCCCGGGGTGGCACAGATACGCAGTATTTT. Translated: CSVARGGTDTQYF.

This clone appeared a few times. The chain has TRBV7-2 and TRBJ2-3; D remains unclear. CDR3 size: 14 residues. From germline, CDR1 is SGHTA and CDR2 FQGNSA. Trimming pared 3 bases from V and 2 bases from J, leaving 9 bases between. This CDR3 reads CASSFRTYTDTQYF. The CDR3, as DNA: TGTGCCAGCAGCTTCCGTACCTACACAGATACGCAGTATTTT.

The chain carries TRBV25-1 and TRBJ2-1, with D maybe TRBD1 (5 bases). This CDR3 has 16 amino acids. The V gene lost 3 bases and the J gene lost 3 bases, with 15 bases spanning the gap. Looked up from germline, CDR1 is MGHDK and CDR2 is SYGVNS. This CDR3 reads CASSDSSDIVYNEQFF. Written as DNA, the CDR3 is TGTGCCAGCAGTGACTCCTCGGACATTGTCTACAATGAGCAGTTCTTC.

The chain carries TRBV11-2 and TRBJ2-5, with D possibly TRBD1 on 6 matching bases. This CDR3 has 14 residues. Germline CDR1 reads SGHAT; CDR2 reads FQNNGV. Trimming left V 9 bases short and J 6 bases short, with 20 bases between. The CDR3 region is CASGQTHGEKTQYF. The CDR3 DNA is TGTGCCAGTGGACAGACCCACGGGGAAAAGACCCAGTACTTC.

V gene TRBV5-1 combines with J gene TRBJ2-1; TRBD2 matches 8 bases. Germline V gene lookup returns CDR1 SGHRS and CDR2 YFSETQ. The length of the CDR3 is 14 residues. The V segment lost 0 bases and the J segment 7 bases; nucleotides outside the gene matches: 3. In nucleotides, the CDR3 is TGCGCCAGCAGCTTGGTAACTAGCGGTAATGAGCAGTTCTTC. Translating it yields CASSLVTSGNEQFF.

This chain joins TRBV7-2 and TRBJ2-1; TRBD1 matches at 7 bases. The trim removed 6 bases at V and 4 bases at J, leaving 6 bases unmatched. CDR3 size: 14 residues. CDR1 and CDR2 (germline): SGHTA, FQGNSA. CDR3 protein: CASSPNRGYNEQFF. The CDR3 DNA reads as TGTGCCAGCAGTCCGAACAGGGGATACAATGAGCAGTTCTTC.

CDR3 in DNA: TGTGCCAGCAGCGTATTGGCACAAAGCTCGGCTAACTATGGCTACACCTTC. This codes for CASSVLAQSSANYGYTF. The gene calls are TRBV9 and TRBJ1-2, with D uncertain. There are 17 residues in the CDR3. With 1 base removed from V and 0 bases from J, the gap between germline ends came to 16 bases. Germline values: CDR1 SGDLS, CDR2 YYNGEE. Combining the CDR3 with reference TRBV9 and TRBJ1-2 gives the whole variable domain DSGVTQTPKHLITATGQRVTLRCSPRSGDLSVYWYQQSLDQGLQFLIQYYNGEERAKGNILERFSAQQFPDLHSELNLSSLELGDSALYFCASSVLAQSSANYGYTFGSGTRLTVV.

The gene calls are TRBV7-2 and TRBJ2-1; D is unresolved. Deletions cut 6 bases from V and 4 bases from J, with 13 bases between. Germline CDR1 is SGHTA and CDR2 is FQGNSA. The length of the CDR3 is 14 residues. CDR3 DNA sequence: TGTGCCAGCAGAACGTTGGACGGATACAATGAGCAGTTCTTC. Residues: CASRTLDGYNEQFF. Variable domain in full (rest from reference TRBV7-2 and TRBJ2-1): GAGVSQSPSNKVTEKGKDVELRCDPISGHTALYWYRQSLGQGLEFLIYFQGNSAPDKSGLPSDRFSAERTGGSVSTLTIQRTQQEDSAVYLCASRTLDGYNEQFFGPGTRLTVL.

CDR3 DNA: TGTGCCAGCAGCGCGCGAGCGAATCAGCCCCAGCATTTT. It translates to CASSARANQPQHF. V gene TRBV9 combines with J gene TRBJ1-5; D is unclear. CDR1 SGDLS and CDR2 YYNGEE come from the germline V gene. Trimming took 3 bases from V and 4 from J, leaving 8 bases between them. CDR3 length: 13 amino acids.

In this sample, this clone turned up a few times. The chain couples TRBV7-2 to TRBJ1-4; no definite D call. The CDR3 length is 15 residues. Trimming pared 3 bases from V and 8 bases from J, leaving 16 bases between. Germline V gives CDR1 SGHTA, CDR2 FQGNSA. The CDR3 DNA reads TGTGCCAGCAGCTTGTCCCGACCGGGCGGGGAAAAACTGTTTTTT. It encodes CASSLSRPGGEKLFF.

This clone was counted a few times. The CDR3 spells CSVSRTGAEEAFF. DNA of the CDR3: TGCAGCGTTTCCAGGACAGGGGCGGAAGAAGCTTTCTTT. The genes are TRBV29-1 and TRBJ1-1, with 9 nucleotides matching TRBD1. J gave up 8 bases and V 5 bases, and 9 bases lay outside the gene matches. Germline loops: CDR1 SQVTM, CDR2 ANQGSEA. The CDR3 sequence is 13 residues long.

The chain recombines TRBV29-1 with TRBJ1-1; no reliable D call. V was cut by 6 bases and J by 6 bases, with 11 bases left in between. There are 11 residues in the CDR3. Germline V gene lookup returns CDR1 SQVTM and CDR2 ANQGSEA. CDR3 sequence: CSVQTPPEAFF. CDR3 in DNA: TGCAGCGTACAGACACCCCCTGAAGCTTTCTTT. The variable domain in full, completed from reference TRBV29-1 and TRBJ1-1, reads SAVISQKPSRDICQRGTSLTIQCQVDSQVTMMFWYRQQPGQSLTLIATANQGSEATYESGFVIDKFPISRPNLTFSTLTVSNMSPEDSSIYLCSVQTPPEAFFGQGTRLTVV.

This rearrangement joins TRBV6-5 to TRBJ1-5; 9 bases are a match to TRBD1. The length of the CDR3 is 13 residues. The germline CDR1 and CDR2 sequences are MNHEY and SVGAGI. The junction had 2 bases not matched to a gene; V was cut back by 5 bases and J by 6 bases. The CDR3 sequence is CASSGTGSQPQHF. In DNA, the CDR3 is TGTGCCAGCAGTGGGACAGGGAGTCAGCCCCAGCATTTT.